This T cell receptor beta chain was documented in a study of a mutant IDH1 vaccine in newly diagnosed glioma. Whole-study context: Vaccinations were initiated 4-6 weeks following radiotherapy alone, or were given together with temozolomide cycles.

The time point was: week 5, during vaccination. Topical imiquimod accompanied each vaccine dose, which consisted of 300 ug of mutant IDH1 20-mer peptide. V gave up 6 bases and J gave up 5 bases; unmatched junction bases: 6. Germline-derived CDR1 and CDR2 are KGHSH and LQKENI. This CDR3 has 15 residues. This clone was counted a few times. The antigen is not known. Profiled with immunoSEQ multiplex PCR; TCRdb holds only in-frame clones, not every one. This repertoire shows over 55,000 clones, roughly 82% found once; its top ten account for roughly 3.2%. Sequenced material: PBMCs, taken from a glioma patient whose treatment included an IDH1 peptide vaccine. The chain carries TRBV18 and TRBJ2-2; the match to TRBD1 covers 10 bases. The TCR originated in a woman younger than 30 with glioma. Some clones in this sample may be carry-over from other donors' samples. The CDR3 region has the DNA TGTGCCAGCTCTCTCGACAGGGGGCGAACCGGGGAGCTGTTTTTT. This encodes CASSLDRGRTGELFF.